The clone carrying this T cell receptor beta chain was seen many times. The antigen is undetermined. The data belong to a study of response to subunit inactivated influenza vaccine. Findings and caveats of the study: Every seasonal influenza vaccination brings in few new T cells, the authors suggested.

The CDR3 runs to 15 residues. The J segment lost 6 bases and the V segment lost 4 bases, leaving 8 bases of the junction unmatched. Looked up from germline, CDR1 is SGHRS and CDR2 is YFSETQ. TCRdb analysed the RT-PCR reads with MiXCR anew, one entry per CDR3 protein. The table lists hundreds of thousands of distinct CDR3 sequences, about 25% of them singletons. Sequences were derived from CD4+ T cells sorted from PBMCs, sampled 4 to 6 days after vaccination. The chain carries TRBV5-1 and TRBJ2-1; 9 bases match TRBD2. The receptor comes from a man aged 45 to 65 who received an inactivated influenza vaccine. CDR3 in DNA: TGCGCCAGCAGCCTAGGACTAGCGACTGTCAATGAGCAGTTCTTC. It yields the protein CASSLGLATVNEQFF.